Given below is one T cell receptor beta chain in context. The sample's treatment: preoperative locoregional IRX-2 cytokine immunotherapy. Preoperative locoregional IRX-2 cytokine immunotherapy was tested in the phase Ib source study. Profiled with immunoSEQ multiplex PCR; TCRdb holds only in-frame clones, not every one. This sample carries 40,000 to 50,000 clones, 70% to 80% of them seen once, and the ten largest clones take about 1%. This specimen belongs to a study of preoperative IRX-2 immunotherapy in early breast cancer. The CDR3 has 16 residues. V lost 3 bases to trimming and J lost 3 bases; unmatched junction nucleotides: 8. The germline gives CDR1 LNHDA, CDR2 SQIVND (reference sequence).

This sample comprised tumor tissue, obtained after IRX-2 immunotherapy. The chain combines TRBV19 with TRBJ1-3; 7 nucleotides line up with TRBD1. The receptor's source is a human donor with breast cancer. In nucleotides, the CDR3 is TGTGCCAGTAGTATTGGGGACAGTAGAAGTGGAAACACCATATATTTT. Protein sequence: CASSIGDSRSGNTIYF.